A single sample is the source of the 19 T cell receptor beta chains below, sequenced in a study of blood T cell repertoires in COVID-19. Assay: immunoSEQ multiplex PCR; the TCRdb copy retains only in-frame clones and omits some. This repertoire shows more than 250,000 clones, about 83% found once; its top ten account for under 2%. Sequences were obtained from peripheral blood. The receptors stem from a woman aged 50 to 65 with acute or convalescent COVID-19.

This sequence joins TRBV2 and TRBJ2-1; D ambiguous. V was cut by 8 bases and J by 9 bases, with 11 bases left in between. CDR1 is SNHLY, CDR2 FYNNEI, per germline. This CDR3 spans 11 amino acids. The CDR3 DNA reads TGTGCCAGCCACGTCAGGCGTGAGCAGTTCTTC. Protein: CASHVRREQFF.

The chain has TRBV6-5 and TRBJ1-5; maybe TRBD1 (5 bases). V lost 8 bases and J 7 bases, leaving 9 bases between the germline ends. The CDR3 runs 11 residues. The germline gives CDR1 MNHEY, CDR2 SVGAGI. CDR3 in amino acids: CASRSGQPQHF. CDR3 nucleotides: TGTGCCAGCCGATCAGGGCAGCCCCAGCATTTT.

This chain connects TRBV19 to TRBJ1-6, with TRBD1 matching 10 bases. The CDR3 covers 15 residues. From germline, CDR1 is LNHDA and CDR2 SQIVND (reference sequence). The ends lost 3 bases at V and 10 bases at J; junction bases unmatched: 6. This chain's CDR3 is CASSIWDRGLSPLHF. In nucleotides, the CDR3 is TGTGCCAGTAGTATCTGGGACAGGGGTCTATCACCCCTCCACTTT.

This chain connects TRBV7-3 to TRBJ2-5; 8 bases fit TRBD2. There are 14 residues in the CDR3. Germline V gene lookup returns CDR1 SGHTA and CDR2 FQGTGA. V lost 5 bases, J lost 5 bases, and 7 bases stayed unmatched. CDR3 protein: CASSLLGGDETQYF. For the CDR3, the DNA is TGTGCCAGCAGCCTCCTCGGGGGGGACGAGACCCAGTACTTC.

This clone was seen a single time. The V call is TRBV27, the J call TRBJ2-6; maybe TRBD1 (5 bases). The V end was cut by 2 bases, the J end by 6 bases, with 17 bases between. CDR3 length: 17 residues. Germline V gene data show CDR1 as MNHEY and CDR2 as SMNVEV (reference sequence). CDR3 loop: CASSLGAGQITANVLTF. The CDR3 nucleotides are TGTGCCAGCAGTTTAGGGGCCGGACAAATCACGGCCAACGTCCTGACTTTC.

The genes are TRBV24-1 and TRBJ2-1; tentative D call: TRBD2 (6 bases). V lost 5 bases and J lost 3, with 13 bases in between. The CDR3 runs to 15 residues. Germline CDR1 reads KGHDR; CDR2 reads SFDVKD. DNA of the CDR3: TGTGCCACCAGTGCCCCGGGACTGATCTACAATGAGCAGTTCTTC. This sequence encodes CATSAPGLIYNEQFF.

The chain links TRBV7-2 to TRBJ1-5; TRBD1 aligns across 8 bases. Trimming removed 5 bases from V and 3 bases from J; junction bases left unmatched: 3. Germline loops: CDR1 SGHTA, CDR2 FQGNSA. The CDR3 sequence is 14 residues long. The CDR3 protein is CASSPTGANQPQHF. The CDR3 DNA sequence: TGTGCCAGCAGCCCGACAGGGGCCAATCAGCCCCAGCATTTT.

V usage is TRBV28 and J usage is TRBJ2-3, with a tentative D call TRBD1 (6 bases). This CDR3 region has 17 residues. Germline-derived CDR1 and CDR2 are MDHEN and SYDVKM. V was cut by 7 bases and J by 3 bases, with 23 bases left in between. The CDR3 region is CASIPGGGRGTTDTQYF. CDR3 DNA: TGTGCCAGCATCCCCGGTGGGGGCAGGGGTACGACAGATACGCAGTATTTT. The full variable domain, its missing parts supplied by reference TRBV28 and TRBJ2-3, is DVKVTQSSRYLVKRTGEKVFLECVQDMDHENMFWYRQDPGLGLRLIYFSYDVKMKEKGDIPEGYSVSREKKERFSLILESASTNQTSMYLCASIPGGGRGTTDTQYFGPGTRLTVL.

This clone appeared a single time. The gene calls are TRBV24-1 and TRBJ2-3, with 10 positions matching TRBD1. The CDR3 covers 16 residues. With 3 bases clipped from V and 2 bases from J, the junction kept 4 bases outside the gene matches. Germline-derived CDR1 and CDR2 are KGHDR and SFDVKD. The CDR3 loop reads CATSDRDRGNTDTQYF. The CDR3 DNA follows: TGTGCCACCAGTGATCGGGACAGGGGAAACACAGATACGCAGTATTTT.

CDR3 protein: CASSSVGRTYEQYF. Here the CDR3 DNA reads TGTGCCAGTAGTAGTGTAGGGAGAACCTACGAGCAGTACTTC. The chain joins TRBV19 to TRBJ2-7, with D possibly being TRBD2 (5 bases). CDR1 LNHDA and CDR2 SQIVND come from the germline V gene (reference sequence). V was shortened by 4 bases and J by 2 bases, with 12 bases between the two germline ends. The CDR3 is made up of 14 amino acids.

The V gene is TRBV11-2, the J gene TRBJ1-3, with D perhaps TRBD1 (6 bases). The CDR3 has 14 residues. The V gene's germline CDR1 is SGHAT and CDR2 FQNNGV. The V end lost 5 bases, the J end lost 2 bases, and 10 bases lay between the germline ends. CDR3 sequence reads: CASSPQGTGNTIYF. In DNA form, the CDR3 reads TGTGCCAGCAGCCCTCAGGGGACTGGAAACACCATATATTTT.

The V call is TRBV28, the J call TRBJ1-2; 8 bases match TRBD1. This CDR3 comprises 16 residues. Germline-derived CDR1 and CDR2 are MDHEN and SYDVKM. V dropped 2 bases and J dropped 7; count of bases not matched to a gene: 12. CDR3 DNA: TGTGCCAGCAGTTTACCCCGGACAGGGAGGTCGGGTGGCTACACCTTC. Encoded protein: CASSLPRTGRSGGYTF.

The chain joins TRBV7-6 to TRBJ2-5; 11 bases agree with TRBD1. With 5 bases clipped from V and 4 bases from J, the junction kept 6 bases outside the gene matches. The CDR3 has 15 amino acids. Germline CDR1 is SGHVS and CDR2 is FNYEAQ. DNA of the CDR3: TGTGCCAGCAGCCCACCCGGGACAGGGGGAGAGACCCAGTACTTC. As protein: CASSPPGTGGETQYF.

The table lists this clone with a few counts. The CDR3 nucleotides are TGTGCCAGCAGCCAAGATTTGGCGGGGAGCTACGAGCAGTACTTC. Translation gives CASSQDLAGSYEQYF. The rearrangement uses TRBV4-2 and TRBJ2-7; maybe TRBD2 (6 bases). V was cut by 0 bases and J by 3 bases, with 12 bases left in between. This CDR3 comprises 15 residues. CDR1 and CDR2 (germline): LGHNA, YNFKEQ.

As DNA, the CDR3 is TGTGCCAGCAGTTATCAGACGGGAACCAATGAGCAGTTCTTC. This translates into CASSYQTGTNEQFF. The rearrangement joins TRBV6-2 or TRBV6-3 to TRBJ2-1, with D tentatively TRBD2 (5 bases). Per germline, CDR1 MNHEY and CDR2 SVGEGT. This CDR3 has 14 residues. V was cut by 3 bases and J by 6 bases, with 12 bases left in between.

V usage is TRBV9 and J usage is TRBJ2-3; possibly TRBD2 for D (5 bases). Germline lookup yields CDR1 SGDLS and CDR2 YYNGEE. Trimming left V 2 bases short and J 8 bases short, with 15 bases between. The CDR3 loop spans 14 amino acids. CDR3 region: CASSVNQHGSTQYF. The CDR3 coding sequence is TGTGCCAGCAGCGTGAACCAACATGGGAGTACGCAGTATTTT.

The gene calls are TRBV28 and TRBJ1-3; weak D call: TRBD1 (5 bases). This CDR3 contains 14 residues. Germline CDR1 is MDHEN and CDR2 is SYDVKM. V was pared by 5 bases and J by 7 bases, with 15 bases between. The CDR3 loop is CASSPAWGANTIYF. In DNA form, the CDR3 reads TGTGCCAGCAGTCCGGCGTGGGGCGCGAACACCATATATTTT.

The CDR3 reads CASSLEFRGNEQFF. For the CDR3, the DNA is TGCGCCAGCAGCTTGGAGTTCCGGGGCAATGAGCAGTTCTTC. The gene calls are TRBV5-1 and TRBJ2-1, with D maybe TRBD2 (5 bases). Germline lookup yields CDR1 SGHRS and CDR2 YFSETQ. The CDR3 has 14 amino acids. Deletions cut 0 bases from V and 6 bases from J, with 10 bases between.

The chain combines TRBV24-1 with TRBJ2-7, with 7 bases lining up with TRBD2. V lost 7 bases to trimming and J lost 0 bases; unmatched junction nucleotides: 5. The CDR3 is made up of 14 amino acids. CDR1 is KGHDR, CDR2 SFDVKD, per germline. The CDR3 here is CATSALADSYEQYF. In DNA form, the CDR3 reads TGTGCCACCAGCGCCCTAGCGGACTCCTACGAGCAGTACTTC.